Reported below is one TCR beta chain. Participants were aged about 18 to 89 years from roughly 25 US areas. Participants' reported clinical history set cohort assignment. CDR3 length: 16 amino acids. V lost 1 base and J lost 7; bases outside the gene matches: 8. The V gene's germline CDR1 is LGHNA and CDR2 YSLEER. Here immunoSEQ multiplex PCR was the method, and the copy in TCRdb shows in-frame clones only, minus some. The table records almost 400,000 clones, 85% to 90% of them present only once. The data stem from a study of blood T cell repertoires in COVID-19. Whole-study context: Specimens from acute and convalescent COVID-19 originated in the United States, Italy and Spain. From T cells, B-cell-depleted T cells, or PBMCs came the material, which was cDNA or gDNA.

The rearrangement joins TRBV4-3 to TRBJ2-1; TRBD2 aligns across 9 bases. Material for sequencing was PBMCs or T cells enriched from blood (not recorded which). The receptor's source is a woman aged 30 to 39 with acute COVID-19. The CDR3 region is CASSQVAGGLRNEQFF. CDR3 DNA: TGCGCCAGCAGCCAAGTGGCGGGGGGGTTAAGAAATGAGCAGTTCTTC.